A single sample is the source of the 14 T cell receptor beta chains below, sequenced in a study of cytomegalovirus exposure and HLA in healthy donors. The PCR was carried out with 60 Vbeta primers and 13 Jbeta primers. Clones were read by immunoSEQ multiplex PCR, and TCRdb kept only the in-frame ones, dropping some. The sample comprises 65,000 to 85,000 clones, 70% to 85% of which are singletons, and roughly 2.3% rests with the top ten. Input material: PBMCs. These receptor sequences come from a woman aged 45-59 years in good health and CMV-seronegative.

The chain carries TRBV4-1 and TRBJ2-3, with TRBD2 matching over 8 bases. Germline trimming cut 4 bases from V and 6 bases from J; bases unmatched to any gene: 6. Germline lookup yields CDR1 MGHRA and CDR2 YSYEKL. There are 14 residues in the CDR3. CDR3 sequence reads: CASSRSGSMDTQYF. The CDR3 DNA follows: TGCGCCAGCAGCCGGAGCGGGAGTATGGATACGCAGTATTTT.

The rearrangement joins TRBV10-3 to TRBJ1-1, with no clear D. The germline gives CDR1 ENHRY, CDR2 SYGVKD. V was trimmed by 5 bases and J by 3 bases, leaving 10 bases between them. The length of the CDR3 is 13 residues. In DNA, the CDR3 is TGTGCCATCAGTCGGGAAGGGCACACTGAAGCTTTCTTT. Translated: CAISREGHTEAFF.

This chain uses TRBV27 with TRBJ2-7; TRBD1 is a possible D gene (6 bases). V lost 3 bases and J lost 0, with 15 bases in between. CDR1 is MNHEY, CDR2 SMNVEV, per germline (reference sequence). The CDR3 totals 16 residues. CDR3 sequence (DNA): TGTGCCAGCAGTTTCACCGGGACATCAAGCTCCTACGAGCAGTACTTC. Translation: CASSFTGTSSSYEQYF.

The chain employs TRBV5-6 and TRBJ1-3, with D possibly matching TRBD1 (6 bases). Germline-derived CDR1 and CDR2 are SGHDT and YYEEEE. The V gene lost 0 bases and the J gene lost 5 bases, with 9 bases spanning the gap. The CDR3 totals 14 residues. For the CDR3, the DNA is TGTGCCAGCAGCTTGGGGCAGGGGAGAAACACCATATATTTT. Residues: CASSLGQGRNTIYF. Based on the CDR3 plus reference TRBV5-6 and TRBJ1-3, the full variable domain is DAGVTQSPTHLIKTRGQQVTLRCSPKSGHDTVSWYQQALGQGPQFIFQYYEEEERQRGNFPDRFSGHQFPNYSSELNVNALLLGDSALYLCASSLGQGRNTIYFGEGSWLTVV.

The chain carries TRBV5-1 and TRBJ2-3, with a possible D match to TRBD1 (5 bases). V was shortened by 3 bases and J by 2 bases, with 13 bases between the two germline ends. Germline V gives CDR1 SGHRS, CDR2 YFSETQ. This CDR3 has 15 amino acids. CDR3: CASSWTSDITDTQYF. As DNA, the CDR3 is TGCGCCAGCAGCTGGACAAGCGATATCACAGATACGCAGTATTTT.

CDR3: CASSLAEGGVTDTQYF. In nucleotides, the CDR3 is TGTGCCAGCAGCTTAGCGGAAGGGGGAGTCACAGATACGCAGTATTTT. The rearrangement links TRBV7-9 to TRBJ2-3; the D gene is possibly TRBD1 (6 bases). There are 16 residues in the CDR3. Per the germline V gene, CDR1 is SEHNR and CDR2 is FQNEAQ (reference sequence). Deletions cut 0 bases from V and 2 bases from J, with 12 bases between.

The chain couples TRBV14 to TRBJ1-3; D is ambiguous. There are 16 residues in the CDR3. The germline V gene encodes CDR1 SGHDN and CDR2 FVKESK. V lost 4 bases and J lost 0, with 13 bases in between. The CDR3 coding sequence is TGTGCCAGCAGCCTAGCGCTTGCGTACTCTGGAAACACCATATATTTT. Amino acid sequence: CASSLALAYSGNTIYF.

The chain joins TRBV21-1 to TRBJ2-5; no DNA check was done on the table's D call, TRBD2. TRBV21-1 constitutes a pseudogene. The CDR3 sequence is 14 residues long. This chain's CDR3 is CASSKVGGEETQYF. The CDR3 region has the DNA TGTGCCAGCAGCAAAGTAGGCGGGGAAGAGACCCAGTACTTC.

The rearrangement links TRBV23-1 to TRBJ2-3; D remains unclear. TRBV23-1 is sorted into the ORF group, with uncertain function. The ends were cut back, 6 bases at V and 1 base at J, with 14 bases in the middle. The CDR3 consists of 15 residues. This chain's CDR3 is CASRLELKGTDTQYF. DNA for the CDR3: TGCGCCAGCAGATTAGAACTTAAAGGCACAGATACGCAGTATTTT.

This clone rates as medium-sized. The V call is TRBV6-4, the J call TRBJ2-2; the D gene is possibly TRBD2 (5 bases). The CDR3 is 13 amino acids. V shed 3 bases and J shed 3 bases, with 5 bases lying between them. The germline CDR1 and CDR2 sequences are MRHNA and SNTAGT. CDR3 loop: CASSERDTGELFF. CDR3 DNA sequence: TGTGCCAGCAGTGAGCGGGACACCGGGGAGCTGTTTTTT.

DNA of the CDR3: TGTGCCAGCAGTGCCAGTGGGAGCACCGGGGAGCTGTTTTTT. Translation: CASSASGSTGELFF. The chain links TRBV6-4 to TRBJ2-2; TRBD2 might be the D (5 bases). Trimming stripped 4 bases from V and 4 bases from J, with 10 bases between. The germline gives CDR1 MRHNA, CDR2 SNTAGT. This CDR3 spans 14 amino acids.

The CDR3 sequence: CASCTGLVYNEQFF. CDR3 DNA sequence: TGTGCCAGCTGCACCGGACTAGTCTACAATGAGCAGTTCTTC. The rearrangement links TRBV2 to TRBJ2-1; 7 bases agree with TRBD2. Trimming at V came to 8 bases and at J to 3 bases, leaving 7 bases not matched to a gene. The germline V gene encodes CDR1 SNHLY and CDR2 FYNNEI. This CDR3 comprises 14 residues.

The chain employs TRBV6-5 and TRBJ2-3, with TRBD1 matching over 7 bases. V was pared by 7 bases and J by 1 base, with 5 bases of the junction left unmatched. Germline CDR1 and CDR2: MNHEY and SVGAGI. CDR3 length equals 14 residues. In DNA form, the CDR3 reads TGTGCCAGCAAAACAGGGGTGGGCACAGATACGCAGTATTTT. Residues: CASKTGVGTDTQYF.

The V and J genes are TRBV28 and TRBJ2-1; D gene ambiguous. The CDR3 is made up of 10 amino acids. The V gene's germline CDR1 is MDHEN and CDR2 SYDVKM. Trimming shortened V by 5 bases and J by 7 bases, and 3 bases separated the two germline ends. This CDR3 reads CASSTNEQFF. The CDR3 nucleotides are TGTGCCAGCAGTACTAATGAGCAGTTCTTC.